This TCR beta chain came from a study of blood T cell repertoires in COVID-19. Study-wide background: In each case, the material was cDNA or gDNA derived from T cells, B-cell-depleted T cells, or PBMCs.

Original processing methods: Amplifying reference gene primers gave estimates of nucleated cell counts. Only in-frame clones appear in the TCRdb table, and some are missing; sequencing was by immunoSEQ multiplex PCR. V and J calls and clone size are given by that table; D and trimming were obtained from the DNA. The table shows over 200,000 clones, with under 90% occurring only once. Participants, about 18 to 90 years old, spanned 25 or so US areas. Which cohort a participant joined came from the clinical history participants gave. The CDR3 has 15 residues. V dropped 6 bases and J dropped 4 bases, with 18 bases sitting between them. In germline, CDR1 is MDHEN, CDR2 SYDVKM.

This rearrangement joins TRBV28 to TRBJ1-1; perhaps TRBD1 as D (5 bases). The sample comprised PBMCs or T cells enriched from blood (not recorded which). This TCR came from a man younger than 30 who had recovered from COVID-19. The CDR3 DNA reads TGTGCCAGCAGGTCCTTGGGGGGGTTGGGCACTGAAGCTTTCTTT. Protein: CASRSLGGLGTEAFF.